This T cell receptor beta chain appears in the sequencing data of a study of blood T cell repertoires in COVID-19. CDR1 is LNHDA and CDR2 is SQIVND in the germline V gene (reference sequence). This CDR3 is built from 14 residues. V lost 11 bases and J lost 5; bases outside the gene matches: 10. Authors' data handling: Estimated nucleated cell counts came from reference gene primer amplification. The data were produced by immunoSEQ multiplex PCR, yet TCRdb's version contains in-frame clones alone and is incomplete. Clone size and the V and J calls come from that table; the DNA yielded D and trimming. This table holds approximately 140,000 clones, 84% found once.

Source material: peripheral blood. This clonotype was sampled from a man younger than 45 with COVID-19, enrolled during active disease. The chain employs TRBV19 and TRBJ2-1; 9 bases are a match to TRBD1. In DNA, the CDR3 is TGTGCCTCTAAAAGGGACAGGGAGAACAATGAGCAGTTCTTC. As protein: CASKRDRENNEQFF.